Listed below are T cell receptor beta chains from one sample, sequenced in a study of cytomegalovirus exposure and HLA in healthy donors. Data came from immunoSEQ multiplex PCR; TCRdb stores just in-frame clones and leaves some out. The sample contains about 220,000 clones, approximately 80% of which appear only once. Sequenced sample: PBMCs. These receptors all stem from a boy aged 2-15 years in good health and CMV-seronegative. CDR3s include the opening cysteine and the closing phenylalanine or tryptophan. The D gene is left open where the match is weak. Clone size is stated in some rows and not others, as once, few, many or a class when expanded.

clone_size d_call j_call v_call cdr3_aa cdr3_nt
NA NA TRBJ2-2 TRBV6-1 CASSEEGQNTGELFF TGTGCCAGCAGTGAAGAGGGACAGAACACCGGGGAGCTGTTTTTT
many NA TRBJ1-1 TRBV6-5 CASSYRPGEAFF TGTGCCAGCAGCTACCGGCCGGGTGAAGCTTTCTTT
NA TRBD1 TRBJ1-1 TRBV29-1 CSVPRGQGAKDTEAFF TGCAGCGTACCCCGGGGACAGGGGGCAAAAGACACTGAAGCTTTCTTT
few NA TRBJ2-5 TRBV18 CASSPTQGRGETQYF TGTGCCAGCTCACCAACGCAGGGCAGGGGAGAGACCCAGTACTTC
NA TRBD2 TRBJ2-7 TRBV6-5 CASSYSASGPSYEQYF TGTGCCAGCAGTTACTCGGCTAGCGGGCCTTCCTACGAGCAGTACTTC
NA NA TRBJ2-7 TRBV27 CASSSLDSPYEQYF TGTGCCAGCAGTAGTTTAGACAGCCCCTACGAGCAGTACTTC
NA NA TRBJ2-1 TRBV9 CASSILSGSVYNEQFF TGTGCCAGCAGCATCCTAAGCGGTTCCGTCTACAATGAGCAGTTCTTC
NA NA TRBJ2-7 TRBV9 CASSPASSSYEQYF TGTGCCAGCAGCCCTGCTAGTAGCTCCTACGAGCAGTACTTC
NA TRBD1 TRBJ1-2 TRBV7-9 CASRPTGVSGYTF TGTGCCAGCAGGCCTACAGGGGTCAGCGGCTACACCTTC
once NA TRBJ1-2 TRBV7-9 CASSLYQNGYTF TGTGCCAGCAGCTTATATCAGAATGGCTACACCTTC
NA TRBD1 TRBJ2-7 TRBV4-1 CASSQLGQGGDEQYF TGCGCCAGCAGCCAATTGGGACAGGGCGGGGACGAGCAGTACTTC
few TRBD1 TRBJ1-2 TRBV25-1 CASSSPPGTEAKGYTF TGTGCCAGCAGTTCCCCTCCCGGGACAGAGGCAAAGGGCTACACCTTC
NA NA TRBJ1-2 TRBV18 CASSPGTGWVSSLNYGYTF TGTGCCAGCTCACCGGGAACAGGCTGGGTTTCGTCTTTGAACTATGGCTACACCTTC
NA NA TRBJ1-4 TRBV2 CASSEGATSNEKLFF TGTGCCAGCAGTGAAGGGGCCACCTCAAATGAAAAACTGTTTTTT
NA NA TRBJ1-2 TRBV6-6 CASSYSGRFDGYTF TGTGCCAGCAGTTACTCTGGCAGATTTGATGGCTACACCTTC
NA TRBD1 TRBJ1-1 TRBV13 CASSSPGQGNTEAFF TGTGCCAGCAGCTCCCCGGGACAGGGGAACACTGAAGCTTTCTTT
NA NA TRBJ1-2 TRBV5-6 CASSLVANYGYTF TGTGCCAGCAGCTTGGTAGCTAACTATGGCTACACCTTC
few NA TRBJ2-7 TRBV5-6 CASSLRGGLSSYEQYF TGTGCCAGCAGCTTGAGGGGGGGTCTGAGCTCCTACGAGCAGTACTTC
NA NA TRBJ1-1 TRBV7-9 CASSLLSGQINMNTEAFF TGTGCCAGCAGCTTGCTGTCGGGACAAATAAACATGAACACTGAAGCTTTCTTT
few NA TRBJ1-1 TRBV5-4 CASSLGEVGNTEAFF TGTGCCAGCAGCTTGGGTGAGGTTGGGAACACTGAAGCTTTCTTT
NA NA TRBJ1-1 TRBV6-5 CASSYSRRLGNTEAFF TGTGCCAGCAGTTACTCGAGGCGGCTTGGGAACACTGAAGCTTTCTTT
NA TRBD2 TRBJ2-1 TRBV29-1 CSAPAGGSYNEQFF TGCAGCGCCCCAGCGGGAGGCTCTTACAATGAGCAGTTCTTC
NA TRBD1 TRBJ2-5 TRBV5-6 CASSLGTGQETQYF TGTGCCAGCAGCCTTGGGACAGGTCAGGAGACCCAGTACTTC
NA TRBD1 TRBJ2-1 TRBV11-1 CASSPGQSYNEQFF TGTGCCAGCAGCCCGGGACAGTCCTACAATGAGCAGTTCTTC
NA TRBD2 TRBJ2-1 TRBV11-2 CASSLAGGPIYNEQFF TGTGCCAGCAGCTTGGCGGGAGGGCCGATCTACAATGAGCAGTTCTTC
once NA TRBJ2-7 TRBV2 CASSPGPHQGGYEQYF TGTGCCAGCTCCCCAGGTCCCCACCAGGGAGGCTACGAGCAGTACTTC
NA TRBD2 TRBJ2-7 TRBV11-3 CASSFREGGEQYF TGTGCCAGCAGCTTCCGGGAGGGTGGCGAGCAGTACTTC
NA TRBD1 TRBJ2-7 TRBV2 CASSDPGQGAYEQYF TGTGCCAGCAGTGACCCCGGACAGGGGGCCTACGAGCAGTACTTC
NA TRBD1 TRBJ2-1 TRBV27 CASSYRTGNEQFF TGTGCCAGCAGTTACCGGACAGGGAATGAGCAGTTCTTC
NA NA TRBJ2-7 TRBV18 CASSPPGDYEQYF TGTGCCAGCTCACCCCCCGGGGACTACGAGCAGTACTTC
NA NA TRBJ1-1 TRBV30 CAWSVRGFGTEAFF TGTGCCTGGAGTGTAAGGGGCTTCGGCACTGAAGCTTTCTTT
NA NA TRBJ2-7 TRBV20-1 CSAADTYEQYF TGCAGTGCTGCCGACACCTACGAGCAGTACTTC
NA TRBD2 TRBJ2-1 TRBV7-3 CASSATSGVSEQFF TGTGCCAGCAGCGCCACTAGCGGGGTCAGTGAGCAGTTCTTC
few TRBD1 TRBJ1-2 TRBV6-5 CASSSRDRGYYGYTF TGTGCCAGCAGTTCTAGGGACAGGGGGTACTATGGCTACACCTTC
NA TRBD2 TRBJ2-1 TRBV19 CASSISSGPNEQFF TGTGCCAGTAGTATTTCTAGCGGACCCAATGAGCAGTTCTTC
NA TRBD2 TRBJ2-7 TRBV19 CASSIGSSGVYEQYF TGTGCCAGTAGTATAGGGAGTAGCGGGGTCTACGAGCAGTACTTC
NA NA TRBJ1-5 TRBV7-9 CASSRELNQPQHF TGTGCCAGCAGCCGGGAGCTCAATCAGCCCCAGCATTTT
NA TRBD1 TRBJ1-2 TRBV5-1 CAQSRQGADWGYTF TGCGCCCAATCGAGACAGGGGGCGGATTGGGGCTACACCTTC
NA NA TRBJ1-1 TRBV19 CATVESGGAEAFF TGTGCCACCGTCGAAAGCGGGGGAGCTGAAGCTTTCTTT
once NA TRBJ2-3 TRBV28 CASSPTQTGKDTQYF TGTGCCAGCAGCCCTACCCAAACAGGGAAAGATACGCAGTATTTT
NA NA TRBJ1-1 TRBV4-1 CASSHKTEMNTEAFF TGCGCCAGCAGCCACAAGACAGAGATGAACACTGAAGCTTTCTTT
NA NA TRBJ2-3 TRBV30 CAWSYLRQGTDTQYF TGTGCCTGGAGTTATTTACGGCAGGGCACAGATACGCAGTATTTT
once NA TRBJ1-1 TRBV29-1 CSVGVGGNTEAFF TGCAGCGTTGGGGTGGGGGGGAACACTGAAGCTTTCTTT
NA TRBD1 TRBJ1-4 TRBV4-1 CASSLYRDSAATNEKLFF TGCGCCAGCAGCCTCTACCGGGACAGCGCTGCAACTAATGAAAAACTGTTTTTT
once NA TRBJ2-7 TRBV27 CASTPWASVPYEQYF TGTGCCAGCACCCCCTGGGCTAGCGTACCCTACGAGCAGTACTTC
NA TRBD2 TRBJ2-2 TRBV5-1 CASSLAGNTNTGELFF TGCGCCAGCAGCTTAGCGGGGAACACGAACACCGGGGAGCTGTTTTTT
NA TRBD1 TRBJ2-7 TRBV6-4 CASSSFGTGAYEQYF TGTGCCAGCAGTTCCTTTGGGACAGGGGCCTACGAGCAGTACTTC
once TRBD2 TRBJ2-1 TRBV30 CAWSKNIAGGGNEQFF TGTGCCTGGAGTAAAAATATAGCGGGGGGTGGTAATGAGCAGTTCTTC
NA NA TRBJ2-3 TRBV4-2 CASSQERYSRSTDTQYF TGTGCCAGCAGCCAAGAGAGGTACTCAAGATCCACAGATACGCAGTATTTT
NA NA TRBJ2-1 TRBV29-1 CSVSGRAYNEQFF TGCAGCGTTTCCGGCAGGGCCTACAATGAGCAGTTCTTC
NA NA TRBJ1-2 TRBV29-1 CSVVTYGENYGYTF TGCAGCGTTGTAACCTACGGGGAGAACTATGGCTACACCTTC